This passage covers 2 T cell receptor beta chains from one sample sequenced in a study of T cells after yellow fever vaccination (dated by TCRdb to the late 2010s). The sample's treatment or condition label, in plain terms: live attenuated yellow fever vaccine strain. The library was generated by 5' RACE. Sequencer: Illumina NovaSeq 6000. TCRdb trimmed public reads at Q25 via fastp, called clones via MiXCR and kept in-frame beta chains. Each entry merges the rows of one CDR3 protein and shows their most common DNA and genes. This sample holds under 500,000 distinct CDR3 sequences; 15% to 20% were observed only once. Roughly a sixth of the sample lies in the top ten. The sample consisted of PBMCs, taken before the yellow fever booster vaccination. These receptor sequences come from a man aged 18 to 30 who received the YFV17D yellow fever vaccine.

In its sample, this clonotype was seen a few times. The chain is built from TRBV7-8 and TRBJ1-1, with D unclear. In germline, CDR1 is SGHVS, CDR2 FQNEAQ. Trimming removed 7 bases at V and 2 bases at J, with 14 bases between. The CDR3 consists of 14 residues. CDR3 in DNA: TGTGCCAGCAAGCATTCGGCGGCCAACACTGAAGCTTTCTTT. Protein product: CASKHSAANTEAFF.

The chain links TRBV20-1 to TRBJ2-7; 9 nucleotides align to TRBD2. Germline CDR1 is DFQATT and CDR2 is SNEGSKA (reference sequence). This CDR3 has 14 amino acids. The ends lost 5 bases at V and 0 bases at J; junction bases unmatched: 5. The CDR3 loop reads CSAPGRGGSYEQYF. The CDR3 DNA is TGCAGTGCTCCGGGGCGGGGGGGCTCCTACGAGCAGTACTTC.